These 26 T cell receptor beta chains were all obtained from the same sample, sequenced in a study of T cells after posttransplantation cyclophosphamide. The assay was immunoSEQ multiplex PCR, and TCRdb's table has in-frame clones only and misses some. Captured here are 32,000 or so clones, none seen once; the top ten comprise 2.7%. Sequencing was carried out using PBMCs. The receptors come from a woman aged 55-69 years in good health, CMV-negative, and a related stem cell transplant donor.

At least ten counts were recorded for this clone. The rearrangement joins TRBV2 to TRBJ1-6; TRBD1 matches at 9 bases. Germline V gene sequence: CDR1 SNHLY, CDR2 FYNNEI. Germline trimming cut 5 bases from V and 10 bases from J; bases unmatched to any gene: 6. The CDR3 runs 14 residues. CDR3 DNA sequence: TGTGCCAGCAGTAAACGGACAGGGGACTCACCCCTCCACTTT. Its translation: CASSKRTGDSPLHF.

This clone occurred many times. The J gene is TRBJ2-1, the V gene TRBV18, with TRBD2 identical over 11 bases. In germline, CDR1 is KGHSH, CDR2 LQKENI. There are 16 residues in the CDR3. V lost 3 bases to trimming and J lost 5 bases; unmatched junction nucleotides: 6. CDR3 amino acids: CASSPLAGGTNNEQFF. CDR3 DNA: TGTGCCAGCTCACCGTTAGCGGGAGGGACTAACAATGAGCAGTTCTTC.

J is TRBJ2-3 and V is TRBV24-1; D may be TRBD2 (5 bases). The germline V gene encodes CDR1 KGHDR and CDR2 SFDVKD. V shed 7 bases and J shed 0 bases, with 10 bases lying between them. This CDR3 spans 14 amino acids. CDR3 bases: TGTGCCACCAGCTTCCGGGGTAGCACAGATACGCAGTATTTT. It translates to CATSFRGSTDTQYF.

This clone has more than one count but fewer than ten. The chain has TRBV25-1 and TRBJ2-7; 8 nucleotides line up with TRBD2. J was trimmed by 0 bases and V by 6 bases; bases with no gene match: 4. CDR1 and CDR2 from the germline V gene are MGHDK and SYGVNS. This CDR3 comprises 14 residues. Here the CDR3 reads CASRTGTSSYEQYF. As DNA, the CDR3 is TGTGCCAGCAGGACCGGGACTAGCTCCTACGAGCAGTACTTC.

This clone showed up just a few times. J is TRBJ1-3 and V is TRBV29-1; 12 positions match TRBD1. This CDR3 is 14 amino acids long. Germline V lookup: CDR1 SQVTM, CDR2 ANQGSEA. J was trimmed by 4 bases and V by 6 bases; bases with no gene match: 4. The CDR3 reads CSVGDRGRGNTIYF. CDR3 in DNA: TGCAGCGTGGGGGACAGGGGGCGCGGAAACACCATATATTTT.

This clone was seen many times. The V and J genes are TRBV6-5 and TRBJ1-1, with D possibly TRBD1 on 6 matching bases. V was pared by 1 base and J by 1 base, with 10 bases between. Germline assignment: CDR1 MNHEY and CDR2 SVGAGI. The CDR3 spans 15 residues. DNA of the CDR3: TGTGCCAGCAGTTACTTCGGGACACCGAACACTGAAGCTTTCTTT. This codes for CASSYFGTPNTEAFF.

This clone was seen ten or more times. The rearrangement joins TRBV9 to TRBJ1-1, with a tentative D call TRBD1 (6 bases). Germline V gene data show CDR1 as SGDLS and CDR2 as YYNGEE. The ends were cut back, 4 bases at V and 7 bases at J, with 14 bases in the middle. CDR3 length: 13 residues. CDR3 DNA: TGTGCCAGCAGCCAACTAGGACAGAGTGAAGCTTTCTTT. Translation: CASSQLGQSEAFF.

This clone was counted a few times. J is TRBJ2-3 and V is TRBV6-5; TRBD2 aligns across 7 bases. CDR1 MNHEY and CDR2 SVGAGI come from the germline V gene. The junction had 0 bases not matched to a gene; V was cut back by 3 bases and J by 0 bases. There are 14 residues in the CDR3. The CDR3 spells CASSYSGSTDTQYF. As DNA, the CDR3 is TGTGCCAGCAGTTATAGCGGGAGCACAGATACGCAGTATTTT.

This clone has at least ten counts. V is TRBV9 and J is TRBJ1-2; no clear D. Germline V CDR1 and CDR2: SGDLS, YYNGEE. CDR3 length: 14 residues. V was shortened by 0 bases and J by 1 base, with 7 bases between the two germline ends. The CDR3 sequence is CASSVGRGNYGYTF. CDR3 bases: TGTGCCAGCAGCGTAGGTCGAGGTAACTATGGCTACACCTTC.

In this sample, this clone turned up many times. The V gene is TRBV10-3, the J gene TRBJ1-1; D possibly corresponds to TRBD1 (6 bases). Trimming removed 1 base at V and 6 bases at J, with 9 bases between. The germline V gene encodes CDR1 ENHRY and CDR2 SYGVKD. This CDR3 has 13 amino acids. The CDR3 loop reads CAISELGGAEAFF. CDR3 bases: TGTGCCATCAGTGAGTTAGGGGGTGCTGAAGCTTTCTTT.

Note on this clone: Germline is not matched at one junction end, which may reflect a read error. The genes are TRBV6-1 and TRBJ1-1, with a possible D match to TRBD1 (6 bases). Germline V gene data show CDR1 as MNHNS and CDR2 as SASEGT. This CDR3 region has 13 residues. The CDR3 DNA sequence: TGTGCCAGCAGAGAAGGGGGGGGCACTGAAGCTTTCTTT. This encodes CASREGGGTEAFF.

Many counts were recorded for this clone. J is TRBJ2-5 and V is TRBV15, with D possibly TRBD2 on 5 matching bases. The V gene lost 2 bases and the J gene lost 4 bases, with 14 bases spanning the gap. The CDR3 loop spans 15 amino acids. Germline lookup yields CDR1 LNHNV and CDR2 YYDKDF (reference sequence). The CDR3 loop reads CATSRIAVAGETQYF. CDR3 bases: TGTGCCACCAGCAGAATAGCAGTGGCGGGAGAGACCCAGTACTTC.

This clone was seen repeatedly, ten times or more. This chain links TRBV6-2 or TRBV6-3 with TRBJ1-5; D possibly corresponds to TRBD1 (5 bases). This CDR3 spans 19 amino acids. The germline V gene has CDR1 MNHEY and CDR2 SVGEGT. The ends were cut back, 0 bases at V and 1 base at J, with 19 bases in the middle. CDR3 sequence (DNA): TGTGCCAGCAGTTACTCGGCCAAACCGGGGGGACCAAGCAATCAGCCCCAGCATTTT. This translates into CASSYSAKPGGPSNQPQHF.

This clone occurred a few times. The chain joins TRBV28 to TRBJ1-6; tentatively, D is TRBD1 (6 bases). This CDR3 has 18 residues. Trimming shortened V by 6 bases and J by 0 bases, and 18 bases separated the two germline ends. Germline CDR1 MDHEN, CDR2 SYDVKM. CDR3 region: CASSRPAGVSSYNSPLHF. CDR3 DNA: TGTGCCAGCAGCAGGCCCGCAGGGGTGAGCTCCTATAATTCACCCCTCCACTTT.

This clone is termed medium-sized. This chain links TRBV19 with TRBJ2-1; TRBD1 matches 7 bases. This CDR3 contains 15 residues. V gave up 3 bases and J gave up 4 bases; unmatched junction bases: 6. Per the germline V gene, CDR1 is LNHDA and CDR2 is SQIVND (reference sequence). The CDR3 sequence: CASSMKGGPYNEQFF. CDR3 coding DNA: TGTGCCAGTAGTATGAAAGGGGGCCCTTACAATGAGCAGTTCTTC.

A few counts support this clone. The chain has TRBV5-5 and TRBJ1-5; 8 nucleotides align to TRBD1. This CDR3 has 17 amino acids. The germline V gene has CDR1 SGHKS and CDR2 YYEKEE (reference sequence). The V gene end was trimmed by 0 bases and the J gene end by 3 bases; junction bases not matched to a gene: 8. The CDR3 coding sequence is TGTGCCAGCAGCTTGGGTCCGGGACAGGACTTCAATCAGCCCCAGCATTTT. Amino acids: CASSLGPGQDFNQPQHF.

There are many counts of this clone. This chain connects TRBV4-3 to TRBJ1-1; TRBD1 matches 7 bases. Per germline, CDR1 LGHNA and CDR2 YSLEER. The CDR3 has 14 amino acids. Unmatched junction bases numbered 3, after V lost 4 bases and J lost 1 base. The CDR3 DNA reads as TGCGCCAGCAGCCCGGGACAGCAGAACACTGAAGCTTTCTTT. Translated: CASSPGQQNTEAFF.

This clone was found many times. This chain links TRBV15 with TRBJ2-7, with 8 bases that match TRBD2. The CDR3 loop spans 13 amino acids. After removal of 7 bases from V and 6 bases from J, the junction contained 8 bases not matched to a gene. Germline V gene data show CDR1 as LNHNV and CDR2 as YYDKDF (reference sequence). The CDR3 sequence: CATTPGGGAEQYF. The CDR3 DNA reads TGTGCCACCACACCCGGGGGGGGTGCCGAGCAGTACTTC.

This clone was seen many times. CDR3 bases: TGTGCCGGCGCTAGCGGGATAACTAATGAGCAGTTCTTC. Its protein product is CAGASGITNEQFF. The chain links TRBV6-1 to TRBJ2-1; 9 bases fit TRBD2. The CDR3 is 13 residues long. Germline lookup yields CDR1 MNHNS and CDR2 SASEGT. Germline trimming cut 11 bases from V and 7 bases from J; bases unmatched to any gene: 9.

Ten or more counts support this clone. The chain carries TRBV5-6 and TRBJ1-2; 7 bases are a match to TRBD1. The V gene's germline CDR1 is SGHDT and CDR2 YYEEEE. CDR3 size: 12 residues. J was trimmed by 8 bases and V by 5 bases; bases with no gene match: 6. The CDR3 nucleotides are TGTGCCAGCAGATACAACAGGGGCGGCTACACCTTC. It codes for CASRYNRGGYTF.

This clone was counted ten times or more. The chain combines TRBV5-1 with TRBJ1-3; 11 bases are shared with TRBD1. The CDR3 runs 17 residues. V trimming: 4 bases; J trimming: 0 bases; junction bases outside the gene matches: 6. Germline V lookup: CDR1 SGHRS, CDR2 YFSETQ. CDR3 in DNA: TGCGCCAGCAGCGTCACCGGGACAGGGGGCTCTGGAAACACCATATATTTT. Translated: CASSVTGTGGSGNTIYF. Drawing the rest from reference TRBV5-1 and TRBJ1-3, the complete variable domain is KAGVTQTPRYLIKTRGQQVTLSCSPISGHRSVSWYQQTPGQGLQFLFEYFSETQRNKGNFPGRFSGRQFSNSRSEMNVSTLELGDSALYLCASSVTGTGGSGNTIYFGEGSWLTVV.

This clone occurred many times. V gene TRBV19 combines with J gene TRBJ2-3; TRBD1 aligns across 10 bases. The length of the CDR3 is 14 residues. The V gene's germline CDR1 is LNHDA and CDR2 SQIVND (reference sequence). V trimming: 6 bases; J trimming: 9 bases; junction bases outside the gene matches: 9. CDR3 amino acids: CASRATGGRVTQYF. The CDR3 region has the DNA TGTGCCAGTAGAGCGACAGGGGGCCGTGTGACGCAGTATTTT. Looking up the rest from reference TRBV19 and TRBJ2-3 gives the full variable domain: DGGITQSPKYLFRKEGQNVTLSCEQNLNHDAMYWYRQDPGQGLRLIYYSQIVNDFQKGDIAEGYSVSREKKESFPLTVTSAQKNPTAFYLCASRATGGRVTQYFGPGTRLTVL.

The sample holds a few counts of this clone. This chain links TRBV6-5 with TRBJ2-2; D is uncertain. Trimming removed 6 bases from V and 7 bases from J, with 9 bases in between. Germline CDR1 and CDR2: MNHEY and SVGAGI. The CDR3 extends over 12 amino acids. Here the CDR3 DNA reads TGTGCCAGCAGAAAATCCGTCGGGGAGCTGTTTTTT. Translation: CASRKSVGELFF.

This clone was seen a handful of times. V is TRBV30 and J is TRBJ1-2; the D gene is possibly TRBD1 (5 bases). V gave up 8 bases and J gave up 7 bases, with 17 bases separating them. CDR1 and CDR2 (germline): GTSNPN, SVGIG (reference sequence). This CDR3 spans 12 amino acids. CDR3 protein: CAGLGREGGYTF. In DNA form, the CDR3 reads TGTGCCGGTCTGGGCAGGGAAGGTGGCTACACCTTC.

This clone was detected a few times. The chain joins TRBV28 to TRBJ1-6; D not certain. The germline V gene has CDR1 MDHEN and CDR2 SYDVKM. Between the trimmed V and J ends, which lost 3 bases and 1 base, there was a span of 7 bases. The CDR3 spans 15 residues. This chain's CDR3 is CASSLWQSYNSPLHF. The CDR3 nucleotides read TGTGCCAGCAGTTTGTGGCAGTCCTATAATTCACCCCTCCACTTT.

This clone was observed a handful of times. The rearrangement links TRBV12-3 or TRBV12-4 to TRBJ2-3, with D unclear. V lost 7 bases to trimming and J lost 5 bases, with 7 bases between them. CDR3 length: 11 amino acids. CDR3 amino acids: CASTPRDTQYF. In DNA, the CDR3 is TGTGCCAGCACCCCCCGAGATACGCAGTATTTT.